One sample yielded the 20 T cell receptor beta chains listed below, sequenced in a study of cytomegalovirus exposure and HLA in healthy donors. The PCR contained 60 Vbeta and 13 Jbeta primers. Assay used: immunoSEQ multiplex PCR; TCRdb lists only in-frame clones, some missing. The sample lists about 200,000 clones, 70% to 90% occurring once. The sequenced material came from PBMCs. The receptors were gathered from a man aged 25-45 years in good health and CMV-seronegative.

The CDR3 DNA sequence: TGTGCCAGTAGCAGCGGGGGGGCCGGTTACGAGCAGTACTTC. Amino acid sequence: CASSSGGAGYEQYF. This chain connects TRBV19 to TRBJ2-7; TRBD2 matches 10 bases. J gave up 4 bases and V 6 bases, and 6 bases lay outside the gene matches. Looked up from germline, CDR1 is LNHDA and CDR2 is SQIVND (reference sequence). The CDR3 totals 14 residues.

The V call is TRBV9, the J call TRBJ1-2; D is possibly TRBD1 (6 bases). Germline CDR1 SGDLS, CDR2 YYNGEE. Trimming shortened V by 5 bases and J by 6 bases, and 17 bases separated the two germline ends. The CDR3 runs to 14 residues. In DNA, the CDR3 is TGTGCCAGCAGTCCCGGGGGGGCTGGACATGGCTACACCTTC. Translation: CASSPGGAGHGYTF.

The rearrangement uses TRBV6-1 and TRBJ2-5; D remains ambiguous. The CDR3 contains 12 residues. CDR1 and CDR2 from the germline V gene are MNHNS and SASEGT. V dropped 5 bases and J dropped 8 bases, with 12 bases sitting between them. The CDR3 DNA reads as TGTGCCAGCAGTTCTTCCTTACTAACCCAGTACTTC. Its translation is CASSSSLLTQYF.

J is TRBJ1-2 and V is TRBV28; 9 positions agree with TRBD1. CDR1 and CDR2 from the germline V gene are MDHEN and SYDVKM. After removal of 4 bases from V and 7 bases from J, the junction contained 10 bases not matched to a gene. The CDR3 is 15 amino acids. The CDR3 nucleotides are TGTGCCAGCAGTTCCCCGGGACAGGGCGTCTCTGGCTACACCTTC. It is translated as CASSSPGQGVSGYTF.

In its sample, this clone was seen a few times. The missing conserved phenylalanine or tryptophan at the end of this CDR3 makes a read error likely. The DNA is left out, because the CDR3 cannot be placed on it with certainty; the CDR3 is given as TCRdb lists it. The CDR3 protein is CASSLRAIGTWVI. This rearrangement joins TRBV5-6 to TRBJ1-1; TRBD1 is the table's D call, not checked against the DNA. Germline values: CDR1 SGHDT, CDR2 YYEEEE. Counting both end residues, the CDR3 totals 13 amino acids.

The chain couples TRBV28 to TRBJ1-1, with TRBD1 matching 9 bases. CDR1 MDHEN and CDR2 SYDVKM come from the germline V gene. Trimming cost V 7 bases and J 6 bases; bases outside gene matches: 9. The CDR3 has 14 amino acids. CDR3 amino acids: CASTKQGAVAEAFF. The CDR3 DNA is TGTGCCAGCACAAAACAGGGGGCGGTAGCTGAAGCTTTCTTT.

CDR3 DNA sequence: TGTGCCAGCAGTGACTGGTCTAGCGGGGAAGAGACCCAGTACTTC. Protein product: CASSDWSSGEETQYF. The V gene is TRBV25-1, the J gene TRBJ2-5; 9 nucleotides line up with TRBD2. Trimming at V came to 3 bases and at J to 3 bases, leaving 5 bases not matched to a gene. The germline CDR1 and CDR2 sequences are MGHDK and SYGVNS. The length of the CDR3 is 15 residues.

This sequence joins TRBV5-1 and TRBJ1-2, with TRBD1 matching 12 bases. There are 19 residues in the CDR3. Germline trimming cut 2 bases from V and 3 bases from J; bases unmatched to any gene: 14. Germline CDR1 is SGHRS and CDR2 is YFSETQ. In nucleotides, the CDR3 is TGCGCCAGCAGCTTAGGCTTTTCCGGGACAGGGGGCGCCGACTATGGCTACACCTTC. Translated, it gives CASSLGFSGTGGADYGYTF.

V is TRBV19 and J is TRBJ1-6; 7 positions match TRBD1. The germline V gene encodes CDR1 LNHDA and CDR2 SQIVND (reference sequence). Losses at the gene ends were 5 bases for V and 7 bases for J; bases not matched to a gene: 11. The CDR3 is made up of 16 amino acids. This chain's CDR3 is CASSVRQGGGNSPLHF. Written as DNA, the CDR3 is TGTGCCAGTAGTGTACGACAGGGAGGTGGGAATTCACCCCTCCACTTT.

This chain uses TRBV9 with TRBJ2-1; 9 bases line up with TRBD2. The V and J ends lost 1 base and 5 bases, in that order; junction bases with no gene match: 4. There are 15 residues in the CDR3. CDR1 and CDR2 (germline): SGDLS, YYNGEE. The CDR3 protein is CASSVLAGTNNEQFF. CDR3 sequence (DNA): TGTGCCAGCAGCGTACTAGCGGGGACCAACAATGAGCAGTTCTTC. The whole variable domain, remainder taken from reference TRBV9 and TRBJ2-1, is DSGVTQTPKHLITATGQRVTLRCSPRSGDLSVYWYQQSLDQGLQFLIQYYNGEERAKGNILERFSAQQFPDLHSELNLSSLELGDSALYFCASSVLAGTNNEQFFGPGTRLTVL.

This clone was seen a handful of times. The chain carries TRBV11-2 and TRBJ1-6; D is possibly TRBD1 (6 bases). The CDR3 runs 14 residues. V shed 1 base and J shed 7 bases, with 8 bases lying between them. Germline CDR1 and CDR2: SGHAT and FQNNGV. CDR3 in amino acids: CASSLGGGNSPLHF. CDR3 DNA: TGTGCCAGCAGCTTAGGGGGGGGCAATTCACCCCTCCACTTT.

The chain carries TRBV7-9 and TRBJ2-7; TRBD2 might be the D (5 bases). The germline V gene encodes CDR1 SEHNR and CDR2 FQNEAQ (reference sequence). The V gene lost 1 base and the J gene lost 1 base, with 11 bases spanning the gap. CDR3 length equals 15 residues. This CDR3 is CASSLEGRLSYEQYF. DNA for the CDR3: TGTGCCAGCAGCTTAGAGGGCAGACTATCCTACGAGCAGTACTTC.

The chain employs TRBV19 and TRBJ1-1; D not resolved. Trimming took off 4 bases at V and 4 bases at J, with 4 bases between the two ends. Germline loops: CDR1 LNHDA, CDR2 SQIVND (reference sequence). This CDR3 is 11 amino acids long. The DNA for the CDR3 is TGTGCCAGTAGTAGTATCACTGAAGCTTTCTTT. Its protein is CASSSITEAFF.

V usage is TRBV4-3 and J usage is TRBJ1-1, with TRBD1 identical over 7 bases. CDR3 size: 19 residues. With 1 base clipped from V and 3 bases from J, the junction kept 17 bases outside the gene matches. Germline CDR1 reads LGHNA; CDR2 reads YSLEER. Written as DNA, the CDR3 is TGCGCCAGCAGCCAAGTTGGGTTCGGGACAGCGTCTGGGGACACTGAAGCTTTCTTT. Amino acid sequence: CASSQVGFGTASGDTEAFF.

The V and J genes are TRBV15 and TRBJ1-2; tentatively, D is TRBD1 (6 bases). Germline V gene data show CDR1 as LNHNV and CDR2 as YYDKDF (reference sequence). Trimming removed 0 bases from V and 1 base from J, with 9 bases in between. The CDR3 runs 15 residues. CDR3 sequence reads: CATSRETDSNYGYTF. The CDR3 bases are TGTGCCACCAGCAGAGAGACGGACAGTAACTATGGCTACACCTTC.

This chain joins TRBV5-4 and TRBJ2-1, with TRBD2 matching 13 bases. The CDR3 runs to 16 residues. J lost 7 bases, V lost 0 bases, and 4 bases had no gene match. Germline CDR1 SGHNT, CDR2 YYREEE (reference sequence). The CDR3 region is CASSLGLAGGGNEQFF. CDR3 nucleotide sequence: TGTGCCAGCAGCTTGGGACTAGCGGGGGGTGGGAATGAGCAGTTCTTC.

The chain combines TRBV6-1 with TRBJ2-1, with TRBD2 matching over 14 bases. CDR1 MNHNS and CDR2 SASEGT come from the germline V gene. V was pared by 2 bases and J by 8 bases, with 8 bases of the junction left unmatched. CDR3 length: 17 residues. CDR3 sequence: CASSELGKGLAGDEQFF. The CDR3 DNA reads TGTGCCAGCAGTGAATTAGGGAAGGGACTAGCGGGGGATGAGCAGTTCTTC.

This clone was found once. The chain links TRBV18 to TRBJ2-7, with TRBD1 matching 7 bases. CDR1 and CDR2 from the germline V gene are KGHSH and LQKENI. The CDR3 contains 15 residues. Trimming cost V 1 base and J 4 bases; bases outside gene matches: 7. As DNA, the CDR3 is TGTGCCAGCTCACCACGGACGGGACAGATATACGAGCAGTACTTC. Translating it yields CASSPRTGQIYEQYF.

The V gene is TRBV19, the J gene TRBJ2-6; 9 nucleotides agree with TRBD1. Germline CDR1 and CDR2: LNHDA and SQIVND (reference sequence). Trimming took 0 bases from V and 0 from J; bases not matched to a gene: 12. This CDR3 spans 21 amino acids. CDR3 amino acids: CASSIDPLAGQGNSGANVLTF. The CDR3, as DNA: TGTGCCAGTAGTATAGATCCCCTGGCGGGACAGGGAAACTCTGGGGCCAACGTCCTGACTTTC.

This sequence joins TRBV29-1 and TRBJ1-3, with D possibly matching TRBD1 (6 bases). This CDR3 comprises 15 residues. Trimming left V 6 bases short and J 6 bases short, with 21 bases between. Per germline, CDR1 SQVTM and CDR2 ANQGSEA. The CDR3 sequence is CSVSDLGAGANTIYF. In DNA form, the CDR3 reads TGCAGCGTATCCGACCTGGGCGCAGGGGCAAACACCATATATTTT.